Below, 19 T cell receptor beta chains from the same sample are listed, as sequenced in a study of blood T cell repertoires in COVID-19. Clones were read by immunoSEQ multiplex PCR, and TCRdb kept only the in-frame ones, dropping some. The sample yields 380,000 or so clones, more than 70% seen once. Input material: peripheral blood. Receptors were obtained from a middle-aged man with acute or convalescent COVID-19.

The chain joins TRBV7-3 to TRBJ2-2, with a tentative D call TRBD2 (6 bases). Per germline, CDR1 SGHTA and CDR2 FQGTGA. The CDR3 is made up of 16 amino acids. With 5 bases removed from V and 2 bases from J, the gap between germline ends came to 15 bases. This CDR3 reads CASSLEWGGNTGELFF. The DNA of the CDR3 is TGTGCCAGCAGCCTCGAGTGGGGAGGTAACACCGGGGAGCTGTTTTTT.

This chain links TRBV5-6 with TRBJ1-4; 10 positions agree with TRBD1. With V trimmed by 4 bases and J by 5 bases, 5 bases remained unmatched. This CDR3 contains 15 residues. The germline gives CDR1 SGHDT, CDR2 YYEEEE. The CDR3 region is CASSPLGQGNEKLFF. In nucleotides, the CDR3 is TGTGCCAGCAGCCCCTTGGGACAGGGGAATGAAAAACTGTTTTTT.

V gene TRBV29-1 combines with J gene TRBJ2-5; 11 nucleotides line up with TRBD2. This CDR3 is built from 17 residues. The ends lost 5 bases at V and 4 bases at J; junction bases unmatched: 15. Germline V gives CDR1 SQVTM, CDR2 ANQGSEA. CDR3 amino acids: CSVQAWASGGSRETQYF. CDR3 sequence (DNA): TGCAGCGTTCAGGCCTGGGCTAGCGGGGGGTCCCGAGAGACCCAGTACTTC.

This clone was detected only a few times. The CDR3 loop is CASSLVGDSGNTIYF. CDR3 nucleotide sequence: TGCGCCAGCAGCTTGGTCGGGGATTCTGGAAACACCATATATTTT. The chain recombines TRBV5-1 with TRBJ1-3; D ambiguous. The CDR3 length is 15 residues. The germline CDR1 and CDR2 sequences are SGHRS and YFSETQ. V lost 0 bases to trimming and J lost 1 base, with 8 bases between them.

This chain uses TRBV9 with TRBJ1-2; TRBD1 aligns across 7 bases. Germline CDR1 SGDLS, CDR2 YYNGEE. V shed 0 bases, J shed 0 bases, and the junction held 2 bases outside the gene matches. This CDR3 contains 15 residues. The CDR3, as DNA: TGTGCCAGCAGCGTAGCAACAGGGGCTAACTATGGCTACACCTTC. Amino acids: CASSVATGANYGYTF.

This rearrangement joins TRBV23-1 to TRBJ2-1; TRBD2 agrees at 12 bases. TRBV23-1 counts as an open reading frame of uncertain function. The ends lost 6 bases at V and 4 bases at J; junction bases unmatched: 16. CDR3 length equals 19 residues. This CDR3 is CASRKKGTSGPHGYNEQFF. CDR3 bases: TGCGCCAGCAGAAAAAAGGGGACTAGCGGGCCCCACGGGTACAATGAGCAGTTCTTC.

Concerning this clone itself: Other DNA sequences within the sample encode an identical CDR3. The J gene is TRBJ1-3, the V gene TRBV9; perhaps TRBD1 as D (6 bases). CDR1 and CDR2 (germline): SGDLS, YYNGEE. The CDR3 covers 15 residues. Trimming removed 0 bases from V and 2 bases from J, with 9 bases in between. The CDR3 reads CASSVEGVAGNTIYF. In DNA form, the CDR3 reads TGTGCCAGCAGCGTAGAGGGGGTGGCTGGAAACACCATATATTTT. Supplemented by reference TRBV9 and TRBJ1-3, the full variable domain reads DSGVTQTPKHLITATGQRVTLRCSPRSGDLSVYWYQQSLDQGLQFLIQYYNGEERAKGNILERFSAQQFPDLHSELNLSSLELGDSALYFCASSVEGVAGNTIYFGEGSWLTVV.

The rearrangement joins TRBV7-3 to TRBJ2-1; weak D call: TRBD1 (5 bases). Germline assignment: CDR1 SGHTA and CDR2 FQGTGA. V shed 1 base and J shed 7 bases, with 14 bases lying between them. The CDR3 loop spans 15 amino acids. CDR3 in amino acids: CASSLIMGAGNEQFF. As DNA, the CDR3 is TGTGCCAGCAGCTTAATTATGGGTGCAGGGAATGAGCAGTTCTTC.

The chain couples TRBV20-1 to TRBJ1-2, with 7 nucleotides matching TRBD1. V lost 1 base to trimming and J lost 7 bases; unmatched junction nucleotides: 0. There are 11 residues in the CDR3. Per the germline V gene, CDR1 is DFQATT and CDR2 is SNEGSKA (reference sequence). CDR3 protein: CSARAGGGYTF. The CDR3 nucleotides read TGCAGTGCTAGAGCAGGGGGTGGCTACACCTTC.

V is TRBV11-2 and J is TRBJ2-7; D may be TRBD1 (6 bases). Trimming removed 5 bases from V and 3 bases from J, with 14 bases in between. The germline CDR1 and CDR2 sequences are SGHAT and FQNNGV. The length of the CDR3 is 14 residues. CDR3 DNA: TGTGCCAGCAGCCCTCCGGACAGATTCTACGAGCAGTACTTC. Its translation is CASSPPDRFYEQYF. Based on the CDR3 plus reference TRBV11-2 and TRBJ2-7, the full variable domain is EAGVAQSPRYKIIEKRQSVAFWCNPISGHATLYWYQQILGQGPKLLIQFQNNGVVDDSQLPKDRFSAERLKGVDSTLKIQPAKLEDSAVYLCASSPPDRFYEQYFGPGTRLTVT.

V is TRBV5-1 and J is TRBJ2-7; weak D call: TRBD2 (6 bases). Between the trimmed V and J ends, which lost 0 bases and 2 bases, there was a span of 15 bases. The germline CDR1 and CDR2 sequences are SGHRS and YFSETQ. This CDR3 has 16 residues. The CDR3 loop reads CASSLGVSGSAYEQYF. DNA for the CDR3: TGCGCCAGCAGCTTGGGGGTTTCCGGGAGTGCCTACGAGCAGTACTTC.

The chain recombines TRBV4-3 with TRBJ1-1, with 7 bases aligning to TRBD1. J gave up 9 bases and V 0 bases, and 7 bases lay outside the gene matches. The CDR3 contains 14 residues. Looked up from germline, CDR1 is LGHNA and CDR2 is YSLEER. The CDR3 loop is CASSQDRGVPKAFF. In nucleotides, the CDR3 is TGCGCCAGCAGCCAAGACAGGGGGGTACCGAAAGCTTTCTTT.

The genes are TRBV6-5 and TRBJ2-3; D unclear. The CDR3 is 14 residues long. The ends were cut back, 2 bases at V and 0 bases at J, with 6 bases in the middle. Looked up from germline, CDR1 is MNHEY and CDR2 is SVGAGI. The CDR3, as DNA: TGTGCCAGCAGTTACCTCCCTAGCACAGATACGCAGTATTTT. Protein product: CASSYLPSTDTQYF.

This clone was recorded only once. V and J are TRBV7-8 and TRBJ1-4; D possibly corresponds to TRBD1 (6 bases). Germline CDR1 and CDR2: SGHVS and FQNEAQ. This CDR3 has 17 amino acids. Between the trimmed V and J ends, which lost 3 bases and 0 bases, there was a span of 14 bases. The CDR3 loop is CASSFQRQAATNEKLFF. CDR3 nucleotides: TGTGCCAGCAGCTTTCAGCGACAGGCAGCAACTAATGAAAAACTGTTTTTT.

The CDR3 spells CASRLTSNYGYTF. The CDR3 coding sequence is TGTGCCAGCAGATTGACATCTAACTATGGCTACACCTTC. The chain uses TRBV2 and TRBJ1-2, with unresolved D. Germline lookup yields CDR1 SNHLY and CDR2 FYNNEI. This CDR3 has 13 amino acids. V was trimmed by 6 bases and J by 0 bases, leaving 8 bases between them.

The rearrangement links TRBV7-9 to TRBJ1-2; 8 nucleotides align to TRBD1. Germline CDR1 is SEHNR and CDR2 is FQNEAQ (reference sequence). The CDR3 has 16 residues. J gave up 4 bases and V 2 bases, and 9 bases lay outside the gene matches. The CDR3 reads CASSLLGQGAGYGYTF. CDR3 coding DNA: TGTGCCAGCAGCTTACTGGGGCAGGGGGCAGGCTATGGCTACACCTTC.

This chain joins TRBV11-1 and TRBJ1-4; 10 bases map to TRBD1. The CDR3 spans 15 residues. J was trimmed by 8 bases and V by 4 bases; bases with no gene match: 7. Germline V gives CDR1 SGHAT, CDR2 FQDESV (reference sequence). This CDR3 is CASSSTGQGQEKLFF. The CDR3 DNA is TGTGCCAGCAGCTCTACGGGACAGGGGCAGGAAAAACTGTTTTTT. The complete variable domain, with remaining parts taken from reference TRBV11-1 and TRBJ1-4, reads EAEVAQSPRYKITEKSQAVAFWCDPISGHATLYWYRQILGQGPELLVQFQDESVVDDSQLPKDRFSAERLKGVDSTLKIQPAELGDSAMYLCASSSTGQGQEKLFFGSGTQLSVL.

The chain links TRBV7-9 to TRBJ1-2; 7 bases map to TRBD1. From germline, CDR1 is SEHNR and CDR2 FQNEAQ (reference sequence). With 5 bases clipped from V and 8 bases from J, the junction kept 11 bases outside the gene matches. This CDR3 has 14 residues. Written as DNA, the CDR3 is TGTGCCAGCAGCGGCCAGACAGGGACGGAGGGCTACACCTTC. It encodes CASSGQTGTEGYTF.

This chain connects TRBV6-6 to TRBJ2-7; 9 bases are shared with TRBD1. Germline CDR1 is MNHNY and CDR2 is SVGAGI (reference sequence). This CDR3 region has 13 residues. V gave up 9 bases and J gave up 5 bases; unmatched junction bases: 8. The CDR3 nucleotides are TGTGCCAGTAAAACAGGGGGCGGGAACGAGCAGTACTTC. Translation: CASKTGGGNEQYF.